This T cell receptor (beta chain) was found in a study of beta chain features in type 1 diabetes. Study as a whole: Age and gender were similar between patients and healthy donors, as were cell yields. General study points: Compared to healthy donors, patients appeared to have naive, central memory and Treg TCRB repertoires that were more alike. Sequencing of cDNA might inflate the share of cells that strongly express TCR.

The isolated RNA, all of it, was reverse transcribed, so expressed TCRB transcripts were what got sequenced. Assay used: immunoSEQ multiplex PCR; TCRdb lists only in-frame clones, some missing. This table holds approximately 400,000 clones, about 14% found once. V was cut by 0 bases and J by 2 bases, with 3 bases left in between. This CDR3 contains 12 residues. CDR1 and CDR2 (germline): GTSNPN, SVGIG (reference sequence). This clone was counted between two and nine times. Its antigen is currently unknown. The sequence derives from a woman aged 18-29 years in good health. The sequencing input was naive CD4+ T cells from blood. The chain couples TRBV30 to TRBJ2-3; unclear D gene. The CDR3 DNA follows: TGTGCCTGGAGTGTTTACACAGATACGCAGTATTTT. Translating gives CAWSVYTDTQYF. The variable domain in full, completed from reference TRBV30 and TRBJ2-3, reads SQTIHQWPATLVQPVGSPLSLECTVEGTSNPNLYWYRQAAGRGLQLLFYSVGIGQISSEVPQNLSASRPQDRQFILSSKKLLLSDSGFYLCAWSVYTDTQYFGPGTRLTVL.